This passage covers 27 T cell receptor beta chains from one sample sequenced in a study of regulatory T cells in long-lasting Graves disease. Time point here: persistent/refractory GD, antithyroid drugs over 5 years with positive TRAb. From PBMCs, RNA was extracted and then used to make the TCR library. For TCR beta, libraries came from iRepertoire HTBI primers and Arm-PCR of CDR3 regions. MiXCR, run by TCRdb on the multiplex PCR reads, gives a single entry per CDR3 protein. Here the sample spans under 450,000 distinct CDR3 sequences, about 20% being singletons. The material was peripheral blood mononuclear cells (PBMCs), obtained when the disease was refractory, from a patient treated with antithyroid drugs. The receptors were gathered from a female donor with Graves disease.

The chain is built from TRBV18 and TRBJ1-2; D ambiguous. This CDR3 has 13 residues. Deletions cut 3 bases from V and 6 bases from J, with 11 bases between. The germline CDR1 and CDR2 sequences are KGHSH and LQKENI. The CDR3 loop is CASSPSWTDGYTF. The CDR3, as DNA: TGTGCCAGCTCACCCTCATGGACGGATGGCTACACCTTC.

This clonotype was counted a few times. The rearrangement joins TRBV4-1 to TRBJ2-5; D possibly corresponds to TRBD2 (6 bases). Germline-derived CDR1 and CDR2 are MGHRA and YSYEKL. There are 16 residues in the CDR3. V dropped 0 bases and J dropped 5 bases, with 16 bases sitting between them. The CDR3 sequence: CASSQEGGLGRETQYF. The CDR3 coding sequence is TGCGCCAGCAGCCAAGAAGGAGGACTTGGGAGGGAGACCCAGTACTTC.

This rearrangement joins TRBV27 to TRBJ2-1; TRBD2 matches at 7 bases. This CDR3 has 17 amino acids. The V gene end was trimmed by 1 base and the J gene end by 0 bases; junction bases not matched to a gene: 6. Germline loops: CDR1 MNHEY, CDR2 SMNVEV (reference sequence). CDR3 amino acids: CASSLLGGSISYNEQFF. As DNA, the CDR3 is TGTGCCAGCAGTTTATTAGGCGGGAGTATCTCCTACAATGAGCAGTTCTTC.

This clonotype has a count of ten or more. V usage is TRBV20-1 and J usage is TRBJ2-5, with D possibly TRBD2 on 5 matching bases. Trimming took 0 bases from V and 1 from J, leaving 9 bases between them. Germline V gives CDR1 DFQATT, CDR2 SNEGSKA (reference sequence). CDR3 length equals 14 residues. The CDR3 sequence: CSARDPSGQETQYF. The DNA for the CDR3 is TGCAGTGCTAGAGATCCGAGCGGCCAAGAGACCCAGTACTTC.

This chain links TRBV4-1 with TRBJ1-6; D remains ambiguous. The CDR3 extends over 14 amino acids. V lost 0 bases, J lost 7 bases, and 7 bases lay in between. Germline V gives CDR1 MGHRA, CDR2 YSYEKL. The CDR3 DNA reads TGCGCCAGCAGCCAAGACTATACAAATTCACCCCTCCACTTT. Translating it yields CASSQDYTNSPLHF.

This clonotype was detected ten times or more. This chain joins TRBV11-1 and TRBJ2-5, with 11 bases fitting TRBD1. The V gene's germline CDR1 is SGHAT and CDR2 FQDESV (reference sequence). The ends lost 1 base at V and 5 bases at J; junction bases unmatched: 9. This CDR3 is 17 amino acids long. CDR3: CASSLGVRDRGKETQYF. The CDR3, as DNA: TGTGCCAGCAGCTTAGGTGTCCGGGACAGGGGGAAGGAGACCCAGTACTTC.

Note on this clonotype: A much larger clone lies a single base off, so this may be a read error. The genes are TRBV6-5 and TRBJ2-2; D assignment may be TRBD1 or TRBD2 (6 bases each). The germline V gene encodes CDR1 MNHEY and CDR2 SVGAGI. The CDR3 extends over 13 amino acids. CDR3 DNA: TGTGCCAGCAATCTGGGGGCAACCGGGGGGCTGTTTTTT. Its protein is CASNLGATGGLFF.

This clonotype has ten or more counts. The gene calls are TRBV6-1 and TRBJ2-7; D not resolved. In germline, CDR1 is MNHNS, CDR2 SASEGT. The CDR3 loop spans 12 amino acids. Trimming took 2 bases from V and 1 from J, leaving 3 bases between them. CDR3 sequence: CASSEPSYEQYF. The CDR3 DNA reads TGTGCCAGCAGTGAACCTTCCTACGAGCAGTACTTC.

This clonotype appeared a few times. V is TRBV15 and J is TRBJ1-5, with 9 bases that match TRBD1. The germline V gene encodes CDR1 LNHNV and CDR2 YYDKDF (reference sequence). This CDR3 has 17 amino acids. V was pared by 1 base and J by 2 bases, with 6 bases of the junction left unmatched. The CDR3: CATSRVTWTGGNQPQHF. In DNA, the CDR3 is TGTGCCACCAGCAGAGTTACTTGGACAGGGGGCAATCAGCCCCAGCATTTT.

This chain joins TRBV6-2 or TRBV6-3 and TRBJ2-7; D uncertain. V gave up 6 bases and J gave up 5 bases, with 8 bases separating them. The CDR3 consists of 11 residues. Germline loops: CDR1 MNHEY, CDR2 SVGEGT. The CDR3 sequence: CASSRRDEQYF. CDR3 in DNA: TGTGCCAGCAGCCGGCGTGACGAGCAGTACTTC.

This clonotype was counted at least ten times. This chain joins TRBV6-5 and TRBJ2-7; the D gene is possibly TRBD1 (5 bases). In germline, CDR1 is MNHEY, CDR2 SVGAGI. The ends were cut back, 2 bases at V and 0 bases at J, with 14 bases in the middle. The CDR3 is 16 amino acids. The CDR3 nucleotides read TGTGCCAGCAGTTACGGTTTCAGGGTTAGCTCCTACGAGCAGTACTTC. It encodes CASSYGFRVSSYEQYF.

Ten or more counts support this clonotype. In DNA, the CDR3 is TGTGCCAGCAGTTCCTCCCTCGCAGGGGAGGGTGGCTACACCTTC. Protein sequence: CASSSSLAGEGGYTF. V usage is TRBV27 and J usage is TRBJ1-2; maybe TRBD1 (6 bases). The CDR3 runs 15 residues. The V gene's germline CDR1 is MNHEY and CDR2 SMNVEV (reference sequence). V shed 4 bases and J shed 7 bases, with 19 bases lying between them.

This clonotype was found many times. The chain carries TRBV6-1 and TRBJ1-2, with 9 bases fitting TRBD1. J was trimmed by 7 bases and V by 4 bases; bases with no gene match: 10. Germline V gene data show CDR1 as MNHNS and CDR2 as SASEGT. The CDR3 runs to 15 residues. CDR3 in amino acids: CASSGPGQGSGGYTF. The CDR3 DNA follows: TGTGCCAGCAGTGGACCGGGACAGGGTAGCGGTGGCTACACCTTC.

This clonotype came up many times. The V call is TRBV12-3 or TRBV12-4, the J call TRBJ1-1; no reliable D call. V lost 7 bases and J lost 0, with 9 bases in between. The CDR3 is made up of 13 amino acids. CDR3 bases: TGTGCCAGCATTGGTAACATGAACACTGAAGCTTTCTTT. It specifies CASIGNMNTEAFF.

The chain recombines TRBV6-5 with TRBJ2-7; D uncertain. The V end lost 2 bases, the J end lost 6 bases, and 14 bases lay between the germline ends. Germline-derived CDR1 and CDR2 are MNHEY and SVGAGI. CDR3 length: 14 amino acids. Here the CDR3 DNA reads TGTGCCAGCAGTTACACCCAGAGACGCAGCGAGCAGTACTTC. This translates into CASSYTQRRSEQYF.

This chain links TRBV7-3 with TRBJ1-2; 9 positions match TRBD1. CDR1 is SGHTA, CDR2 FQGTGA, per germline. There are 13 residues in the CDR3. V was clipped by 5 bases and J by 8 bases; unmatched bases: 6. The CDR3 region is CASSETGGSGYTF. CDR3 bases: TGTGCCAGCAGCGAAACAGGGGGCTCAGGCTACACCTTC.

The CDR3 DNA is TGCAGCGTTGAACCTCCGGACAGGGACAATGAGCAGTTCTTC. It yields the protein CSVEPPDRDNEQFF. The gene calls are TRBV29-1 and TRBJ2-1, with 8 bases lining up with TRBD1. V was clipped by 2 bases and J by 5 bases; unmatched bases: 5. Germline CDR1 reads SQVTM; CDR2 reads ANQGSEA. The CDR3 totals 14 residues.

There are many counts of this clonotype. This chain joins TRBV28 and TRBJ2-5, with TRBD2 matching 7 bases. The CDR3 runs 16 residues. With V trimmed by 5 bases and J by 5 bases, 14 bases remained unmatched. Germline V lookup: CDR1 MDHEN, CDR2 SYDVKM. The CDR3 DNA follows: TGTGCCAGCAGTCCCCAGCCGGGACTACTTCGGGAGACCCAGTACTTC. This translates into CASSPQPGLLRETQYF.

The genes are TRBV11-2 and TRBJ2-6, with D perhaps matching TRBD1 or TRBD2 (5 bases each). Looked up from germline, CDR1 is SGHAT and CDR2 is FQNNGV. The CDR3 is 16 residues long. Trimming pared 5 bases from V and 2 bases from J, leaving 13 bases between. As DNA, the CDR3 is TGTGCCAGCAGCCTCCTCCGGGGACCTGGGGCCAACGTCCTGACTTTC. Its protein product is CASSLLRGPGANVLTF.

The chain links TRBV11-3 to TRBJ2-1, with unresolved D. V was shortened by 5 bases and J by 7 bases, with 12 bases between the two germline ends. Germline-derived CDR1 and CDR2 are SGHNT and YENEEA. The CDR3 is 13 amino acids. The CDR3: CASSLSSRNEQFF. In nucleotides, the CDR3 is TGTGCCAGCAGCCTGAGTTCTCGGAATGAGCAGTTCTTC.

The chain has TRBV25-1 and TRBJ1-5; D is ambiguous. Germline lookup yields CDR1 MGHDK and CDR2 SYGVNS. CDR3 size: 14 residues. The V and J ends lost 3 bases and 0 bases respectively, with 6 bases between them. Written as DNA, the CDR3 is TGTGCCAGCAGTGAGGAGTATAGCAATCAGCCCCAGCATTTT. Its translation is CASSEEYSNQPQHF.

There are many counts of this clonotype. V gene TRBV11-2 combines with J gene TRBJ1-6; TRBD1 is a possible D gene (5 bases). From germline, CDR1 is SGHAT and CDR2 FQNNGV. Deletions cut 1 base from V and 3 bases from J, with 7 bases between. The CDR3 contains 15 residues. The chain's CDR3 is CASSLGDSYNSPLHF. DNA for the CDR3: TGTGCCAGCAGCTTAGGCGACAGCTATAATTCACCCCTCCACTTT. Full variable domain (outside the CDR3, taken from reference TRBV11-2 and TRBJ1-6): EAGVAQSPRYKIIEKRQSVAFWCNPISGHATLYWYQQILGQGPKLLIQFQNNGVVDDSQLPKDRFSAERLKGVDSTLKIQPAKLEDSAVYLCASSLGDSYNSPLHFGNGTRLTVT.

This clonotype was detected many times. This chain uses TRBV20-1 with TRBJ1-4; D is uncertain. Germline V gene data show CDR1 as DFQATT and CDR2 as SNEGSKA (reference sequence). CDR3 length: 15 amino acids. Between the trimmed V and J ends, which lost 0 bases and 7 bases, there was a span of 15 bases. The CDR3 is CSARDNARSIEKLFF. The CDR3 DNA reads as TGCAGTGCTAGAGATAACGCCAGGTCGATTGAAAAACTGTTTTTT.

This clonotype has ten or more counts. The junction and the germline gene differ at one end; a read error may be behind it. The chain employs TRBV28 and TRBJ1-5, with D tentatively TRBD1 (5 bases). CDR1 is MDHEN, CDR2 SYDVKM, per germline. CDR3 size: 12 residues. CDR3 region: CACRDSNQPQHF. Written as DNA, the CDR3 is TGTGCCTGCAGGGATAGCAATCAGCCCCAGCATTTT.

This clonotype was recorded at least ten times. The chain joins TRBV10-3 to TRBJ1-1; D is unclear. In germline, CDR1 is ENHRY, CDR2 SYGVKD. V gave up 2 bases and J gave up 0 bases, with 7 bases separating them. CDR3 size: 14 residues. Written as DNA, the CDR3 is TGTGCCATCAGTGAGGCTTTGATGAACACTGAAGCTTTCTTT. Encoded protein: CAISEALMNTEAFF.

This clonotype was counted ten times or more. The DNA for the CDR3 is TGTGCCAGCAGTTACGGGCCAGGCCGTGAGGGCTACACCTTC. Protein sequence: CASSYGPGREGYTF. The chain employs TRBV6-5 and TRBJ1-2; D call uncertain. CDR1 MNHEY and CDR2 SVGAGI come from the germline V gene. V was trimmed by 2 bases and J by 8 bases, leaving 15 bases between them. There are 14 residues in the CDR3.

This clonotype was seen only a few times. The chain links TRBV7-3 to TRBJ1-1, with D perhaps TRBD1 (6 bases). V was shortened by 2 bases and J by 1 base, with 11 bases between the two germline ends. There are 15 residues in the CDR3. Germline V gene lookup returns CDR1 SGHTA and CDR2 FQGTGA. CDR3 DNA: TGTGCCAGCAGCTTACTTACAGGGACGAACACTGAAGCTTTCTTT. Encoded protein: CASSLLTGTNTEAFF.